The present T cell receptor (beta chain) was sequenced within a study of blood T cell repertoires in COVID-19. The overall study: From T cells, B-cell-depleted T cells, or PBMCs came the material, which was cDNA or gDNA.

The J segment lost 5 bases and the V segment lost 0 bases, leaving 18 bases of the junction unmatched. This CDR3 is 19 amino acids long. This clone was seen once. Clones were read by immunoSEQ multiplex PCR, and TCRdb kept only the in-frame ones, dropping some. The table records about 41,000 clones, about 86% of them present only once. Source material: peripheral blood. The source of this sequence is a woman aged 80 or over with active or convalescent COVID-19. V gene TRBV23-1 combines with J gene TRBJ2-5; 7 bases map to TRBD2. TRBV23-1 is flagged as an ORF with uncertain function. CDR3 in DNA: TGCGCCAGCAGTCAATCGGGAGGGAGGATACGAGGGGTTTTGGAGACCCAGTACTTC. Translation gives CASSQSGGRIRGVLETQYF.